The rows below give T cell receptor beta chains drawn from one sample of a study of blood T cell repertoires in COVID-19. The table came from immunoSEQ multiplex PCR; TCRdb's copy has only in-frame clones and leaves some out. This sample has 150,000 to 200,000 clones, with approximately 85% found just once. Sequenced sample: peripheral blood. These receptor sequences come from an older woman with acute or convalescent COVID-19. The CDR3 runs from the conserved cysteine through the conserved F or W.

CDR3aa | j_gene | v_gene
CASKPGAITYNSPLHF | TRBJ1-6 | TRBV6-6
CSSELAGGRSTQYF | TRBJ2-3 | TRBV29-1
CASSDALGRGEQFF | TRBJ2-1 | TRBV9
CASSLGTGGIGQPQHF | TRBJ1-5 | TRBV7-9
CASSVGEGANQPQHF | TRBJ1-5 | TRBV9
CASSDFTGIYGYTF | TRBJ1-2 | TRBV2
CASSSPGTGGLYEQYF | TRBJ2-7 | TRBV28
CASSYSGGDYEQYF | TRBJ2-7 | TRBV6-6
CASSSLANEQFF | TRBJ2-1 | TRBV6-5
CASSEQVLLNTEAFF | TRBJ1-1 | TRBV6-1
CASSLSSQSNQPQHF | TRBJ1-5 | TRBV7-8
CASSQEALAGGPYEQFF | TRBJ2-1 | TRBV4-2
CASSLGTVDGEQYF | TRBJ2-7 | TRBV27
CASSGRSAGVADTQYF | TRBJ2-3 | TRBV9
CASSSPLTEQFF | TRBJ2-1 | TRBV6-5
CASSTTGAWDEQFF | TRBJ2-1 | TRBV19
CASRIGSNSNQPQHF | TRBJ1-5 | TRBV19
CASSIGATGIRGYTF | TRBJ1-2 | TRBV19
CALSGQVGYGYTF | TRBJ1-2 | TRBV2
CASSLGRKAFF | TRBJ1-1 | TRBV27
CAWSLQGASGYTF | TRBJ1-2 | TRBV30
CASSSSWGEVGYTF | TRBJ1-2 | TRBV18
CASSYSPVGDTQYF | TRBJ2-3 | TRBV6-5
CASSRGSRKGTATDTQYF | TRBJ2-3 | TRBV4-2
CASSLHPAGDSGNTIYF | TRBJ1-3 | TRBV9
CASSSRGPGTGGSPLHF | TRBJ1-6 | TRBV5-1